This T cell receptor (beta chain) derives from a study of T-cell reconstitution after alpha-beta-depleted transplantation in children. Study-wide results and limits: Reportedly, only several hundred clones from non-depleted graft cells drove alpha-beta T-cell counts at about two months.

The CDR3 spans 15 residues. Per the germline V gene, CDR1 is DFQATT and CDR2 is SNEGSKA (reference sequence). Deletions cut 2 bases from V and 1 base from J, with 13 bases between. A word on this clonotype: What it recognizes is unknown.

Preparation of the TCRbeta library was carried out with unique molecular identifiers. From the PCR reads, TCRdb called clonotypes with MiXCR, one entry per CDR3 protein. The repertoire consists of approximately 630,000 distinct CDR3 sequences, with 10% to 15% occurring once and the leading ten covering about 0.77%. The chain combines TRBV20-1 with TRBJ2-3; no definite D call. Sample: PBMCs, taken before TCRalphabeta/CD19-depleted stem cell transplant. The clonotype comes from a girl aged 2 to 10 with congenital amegakaryocytic thrombocytopenia, due to receive a stem cell transplant. CDR3 sequence: CSARPGNFGTDTQYF. The CDR3 region has the DNA TGCAGTGCTAGACCCGGAAATTTCGGCACAGATACGCAGTATTTT.